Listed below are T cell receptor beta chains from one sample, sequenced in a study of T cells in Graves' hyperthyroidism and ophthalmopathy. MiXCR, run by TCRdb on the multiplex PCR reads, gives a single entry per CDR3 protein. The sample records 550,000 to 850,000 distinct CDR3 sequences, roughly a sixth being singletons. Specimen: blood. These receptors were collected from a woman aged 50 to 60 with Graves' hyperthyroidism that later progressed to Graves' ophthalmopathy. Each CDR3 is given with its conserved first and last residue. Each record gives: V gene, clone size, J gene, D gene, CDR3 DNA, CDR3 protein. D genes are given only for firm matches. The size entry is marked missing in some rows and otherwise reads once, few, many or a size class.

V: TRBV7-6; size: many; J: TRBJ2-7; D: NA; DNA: TGTGCCAGCAGCTACCGGGGGGCGGGGTACGAGCAGTACTTC; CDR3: CASSYRGAGYEQYF
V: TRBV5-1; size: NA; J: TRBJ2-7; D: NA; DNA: TGCGCCAGCAGCGACGGACAGCTCTACGAGCAGTACTTC; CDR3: CASSDGQLYEQYF
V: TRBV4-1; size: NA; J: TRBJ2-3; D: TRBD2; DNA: TGCGCCAGCAGCCAAGATGGTTGGAGCGGGGGGAATTCAGATACGCAGTATTTT; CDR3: CASSQDGWSGGNSDTQYF
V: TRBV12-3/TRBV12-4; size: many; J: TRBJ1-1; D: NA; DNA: TGTGCCAGCAGTTTCTTCAGGTGGGGGACTGAAGCTTTCTTT; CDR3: CASSFFRWGTEAFF
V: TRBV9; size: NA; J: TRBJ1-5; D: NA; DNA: TGTGCCAGCAGCACAGGGAGCACCAATCAGCCCCAGCATTTT; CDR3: CASSTGSTNQPQHF
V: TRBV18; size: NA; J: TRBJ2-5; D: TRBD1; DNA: TGTGCCAGCTCACCCGGGACAGGGGGACAAGAGACCCAGTACTTC; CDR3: CASSPGTGGQETQYF
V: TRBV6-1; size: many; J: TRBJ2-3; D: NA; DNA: TGTGCCAGCAGTGAACAGGGATTGGAAACAGATACGCAGTATTTT; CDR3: CASSEQGLETDTQYF
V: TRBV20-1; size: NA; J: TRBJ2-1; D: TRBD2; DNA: TGCAGTGCTAGTGGGGTGAGCGGGAGGGACAATGAGCAGTTCTTC; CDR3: CSASGVSGRDNEQFF
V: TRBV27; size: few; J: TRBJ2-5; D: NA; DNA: NA; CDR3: CASSLWARGTLDF
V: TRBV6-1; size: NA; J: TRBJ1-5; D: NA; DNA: TGTGCCAGCAGTTATCCGGGGGGTCCTCAGCCCCAGCATTTT; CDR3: CASSYPGGPQPQHF
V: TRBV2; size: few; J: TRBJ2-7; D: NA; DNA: TGTGCCTGCACTGCAGGACTACCAACCTACGAGCAGTACTTC; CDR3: CACTAGLPTYEQYF
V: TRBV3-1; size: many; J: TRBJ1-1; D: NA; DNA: TGTGCCAGCAGCCAAGGGATCTACGAAGGGACTGAAACTTTCTTT; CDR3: CASSQGIYEGTETFF
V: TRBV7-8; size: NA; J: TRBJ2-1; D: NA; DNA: TGTGCCAGCAGCTTGGTGGGGGGGGCCGGCAATGAGCAGTTCTTC; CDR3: CASSLVGGAGNEQFF
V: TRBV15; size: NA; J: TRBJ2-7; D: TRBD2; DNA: TGTGCCACGAGCAAGTCGGGACTAGACGCCTACGAGCAGTACTTC; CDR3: CATSKSGLDAYEQYF
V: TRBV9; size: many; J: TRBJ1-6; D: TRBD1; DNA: TGTGCCAGCAGCGTATTGCCAGGGGGGGATAATTCACCCCTCCACTTT; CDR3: CASSVLPGGDNSPLHF
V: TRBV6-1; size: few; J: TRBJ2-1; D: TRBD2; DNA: TGTGCCAGCAGGGTAGCGGGGGGAACCTACAATGAGCAGTTCTTC; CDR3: CASRVAGGTYNEQFF
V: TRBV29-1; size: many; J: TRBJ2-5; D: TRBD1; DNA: TGCAGCGTTGAAGACAGTCTGGACAGGGCCCAAGAGACCCAGTACTTC; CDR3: CSVEDSLDRAQETQYF
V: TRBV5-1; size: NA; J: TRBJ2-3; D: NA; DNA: TGCGCCAGCAGCTTGACGGGACAATACACAGATACGCAGTATTTT; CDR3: CASSLTGQYTDTQYF
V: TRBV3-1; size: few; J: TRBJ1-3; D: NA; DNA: TGTGCCAGCAGCCTGTTTCCCGGAAACACCATATATTTT; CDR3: CASSLFPGNTIYF
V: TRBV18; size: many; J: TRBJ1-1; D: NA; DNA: TGTGCCAGCTCACCACCGATAGGGGGCACTGAAGCTTTCTTT; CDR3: CASSPPIGGTEAFF
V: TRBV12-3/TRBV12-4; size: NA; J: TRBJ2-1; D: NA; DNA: TGTGCCAGCAGACAAGGGACACCGCGTCGGTTCTTC; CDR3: CASRQGTPRRFF
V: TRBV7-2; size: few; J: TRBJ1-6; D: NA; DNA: TGTGCCAGCAGCCAGGGACCGGCAGGGGTGGGTTCACCCCTCCACTTT; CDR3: CASSQGPAGVGSPLHF
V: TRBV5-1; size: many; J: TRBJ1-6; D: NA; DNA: TGCGCCAGCAGCTTGGAAGGGGCGAGGAATTCACCCCTCCACTTT; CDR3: CASSLEGARNSPLHF
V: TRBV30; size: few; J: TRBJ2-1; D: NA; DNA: TGTGCCTGGGCCGGGGGGACAGCCTACAATGAGCAGTTCTTC; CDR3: CAWAGGTAYNEQFF
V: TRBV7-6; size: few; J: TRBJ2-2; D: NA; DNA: TGTGCCAGCAGCTTAGTTCGTGGGGGGGCAACCGGGGAGCTGTTTTTT; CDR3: CASSLVRGGATGELFF
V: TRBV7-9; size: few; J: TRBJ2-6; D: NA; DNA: TGTGCCAGCAGCCTCGCGCCCGGGGGACTTTCTGGGGCCAACGTCCTGACTTTC; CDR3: CASSLAPGGLSGANVLTF
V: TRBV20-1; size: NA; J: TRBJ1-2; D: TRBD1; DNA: TGCAGTGCTATATGGACAGGGGGTTCCAAGGATGGCTACACCTTC; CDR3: CSAIWTGGSKDGYTF
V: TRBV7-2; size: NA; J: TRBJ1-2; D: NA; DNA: TGTGCCAGCAGCTTAGACCCAGGGGTCGACTACACCTTC; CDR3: CASSLDPGVDYTF
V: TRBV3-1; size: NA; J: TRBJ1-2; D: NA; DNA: TGTGCCAGCAGCCAAGATTCGGGAGGGAACGGCTACACCTTC; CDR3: CASSQDSGGNGYTF
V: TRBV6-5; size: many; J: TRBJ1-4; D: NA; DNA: TGTGCCAGCAGTTACTCGATTGGTGCAACTAATGAAAAACTGTTTTTT; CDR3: CASSYSIGATNEKLFF
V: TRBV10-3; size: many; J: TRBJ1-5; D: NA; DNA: TGTGCCATCAGCGCGGGGGATGGCAATCAGCCCCAGCATTTT; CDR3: CAISAGDGNQPQHF
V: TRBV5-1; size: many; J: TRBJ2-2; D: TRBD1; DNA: TGCGCCAGCAGACCAACAGGGGGATACACCGGGGAGCTGTTTTTT; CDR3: CASRPTGGYTGELFF
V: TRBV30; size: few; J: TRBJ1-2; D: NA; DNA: TGTGCCTGGAGTGATAATAACTATGGCTACACCTTC; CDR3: CAWSDNNYGYTF
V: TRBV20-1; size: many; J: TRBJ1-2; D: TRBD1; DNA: TGCAGTGCTAGAGGGACAGGGGTTTCGAGTGGCTACACCTTC; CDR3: CSARGTGVSSGYTF
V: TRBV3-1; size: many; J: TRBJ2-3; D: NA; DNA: TGTGCCAGCAGCCAGAGAGGCCCAGATACGCAGTATTTT; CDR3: CASSQRGPDTQYF
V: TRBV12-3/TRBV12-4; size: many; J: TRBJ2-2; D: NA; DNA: TGTGCCAGCAGTTTAGCGGGGGGATTCGGGGAGCTGTTTTTT; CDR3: CASSLAGGFGELFF
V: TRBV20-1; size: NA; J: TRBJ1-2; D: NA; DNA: TGCAGTGCTAGAGATCGTAGGGGGAACTATGGCTACACCTTC; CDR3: CSARDRRGNYGYTF
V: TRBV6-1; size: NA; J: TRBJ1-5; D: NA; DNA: TGTGCCAGCAGACCCGAGCGCAGCAATCAGCCCCAGCATTTT; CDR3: CASRPERSNQPQHF
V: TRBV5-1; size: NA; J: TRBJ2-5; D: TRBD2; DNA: TGCGCCAGCAGCAAGACTAGCGGGGGGCCGGAGACCCAGTACTTC; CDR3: CASSKTSGGPETQYF
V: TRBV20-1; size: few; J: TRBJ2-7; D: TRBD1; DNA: TGCAGTGCTGGGTGGACAGGCGTAGTCTACGAGCAGTACTTC; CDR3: CSAGWTGVVYEQYF
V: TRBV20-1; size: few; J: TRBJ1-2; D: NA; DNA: TGCAGTGCTAGGCACCCTAACTATGGCTACACCTTC; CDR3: CSARHPNYGYTF
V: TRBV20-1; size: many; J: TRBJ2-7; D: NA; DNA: TGCAGTGCTCGTCTCCCGCAGGTTACCTACGAGCAGTACTTC; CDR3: CSARLPQVTYEQYF
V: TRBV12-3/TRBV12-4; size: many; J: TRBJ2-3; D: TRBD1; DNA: TGTGCCAGCAGTCCTGGGACAGGTTTTAGCACAGATACGCAGTATTTT; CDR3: CASSPGTGFSTDTQYF
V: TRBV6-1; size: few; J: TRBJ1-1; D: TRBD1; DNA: TGTGCCAGCAGTGAAGCTGCAGGGGGCAGAGCTTTCTTT; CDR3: CASSEAAGGRAFF
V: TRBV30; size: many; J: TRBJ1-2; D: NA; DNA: TGTGCCTGGAATGTGATGGGCCCCAACACCTTC; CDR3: CAWNVMGPNTF
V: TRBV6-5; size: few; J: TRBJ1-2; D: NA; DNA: TGTGCCAGCAGTTACTCGATAGGGTATAACTATGGCTACACCTTC; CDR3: CASSYSIGYNYGYTF
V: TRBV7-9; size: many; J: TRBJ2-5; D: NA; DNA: TGTGCCAGCAGCTTATCCGGGGAGGAGACCCAGTACTTC; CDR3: CASSLSGEETQYF
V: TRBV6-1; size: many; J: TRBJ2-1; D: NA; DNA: TGTGCCAGCAGTGAATTGCCCTACAATGAGCAGTTCTTC; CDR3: CASSELPYNEQFF
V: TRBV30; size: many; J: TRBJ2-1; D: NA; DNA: TGTGCCTTACTAGGGGGTTCCTACAATGAGCAGTTCTTC; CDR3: CALLGGSYNEQFF
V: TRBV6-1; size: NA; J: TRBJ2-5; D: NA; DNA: TGTGCCAGCGGGACAAGGGAAGGACCCCAGTACTTC; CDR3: CASGTREGPQYF
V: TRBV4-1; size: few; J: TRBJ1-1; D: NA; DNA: TGCGCCAGCAGCCAAAATGACAGGACTGAAGCTTTCTTT; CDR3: CASSQNDRTEAFF
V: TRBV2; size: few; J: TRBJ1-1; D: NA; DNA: TGTGCCAGCAGTGACCTAAATCGTCCCGTTAACACTGAAGCTTTCTTT; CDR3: CASSDLNRPVNTEAFF
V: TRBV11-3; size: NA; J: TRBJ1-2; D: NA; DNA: TGTGCCAGCAGCCACAGGGTTGAAGGCTACACCTTC; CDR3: CASSHRVEGYTF
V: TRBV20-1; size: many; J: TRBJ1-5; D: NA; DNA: TGCAGTGCTAGACAGGGTTCAGGTCAGCCCCAGCATTTT; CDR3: CSARQGSGQPQHF
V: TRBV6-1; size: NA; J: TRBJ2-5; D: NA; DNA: TGTGCCAGCAGCTCTAGAGGACGATCTCAAGAGACCCAGTACTTC; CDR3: CASSSRGRSQETQYF
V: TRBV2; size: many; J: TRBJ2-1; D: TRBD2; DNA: TGTGCCAGCACCCAACCCGGACTAGCTCCGTCCAATGAGCAGTTCTTC; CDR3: CASTQPGLAPSNEQFF